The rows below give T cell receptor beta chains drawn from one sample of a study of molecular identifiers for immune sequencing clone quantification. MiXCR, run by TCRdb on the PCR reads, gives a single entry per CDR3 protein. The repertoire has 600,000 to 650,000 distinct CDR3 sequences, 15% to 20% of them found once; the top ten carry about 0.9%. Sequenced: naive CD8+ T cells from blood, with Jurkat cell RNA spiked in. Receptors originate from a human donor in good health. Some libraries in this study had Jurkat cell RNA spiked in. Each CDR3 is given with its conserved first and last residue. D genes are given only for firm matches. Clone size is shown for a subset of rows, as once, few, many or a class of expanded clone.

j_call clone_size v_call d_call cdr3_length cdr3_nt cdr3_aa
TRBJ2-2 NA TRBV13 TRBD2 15 TGTGCCAGCCAGCGTCCTAGCGGTGTCACCGGGGAGCTGTTTTTT CASQRPSGVTGELFF
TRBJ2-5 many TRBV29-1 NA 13 TGCAGCGTTGAAGAGCGGGGCCAAGAGACCCAGTACTTC CSVEERGQETQYF
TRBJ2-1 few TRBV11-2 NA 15 TGTGCCAGCAGCTTAGATTGGACAGTGTACAATGAGCAGTTCTTC CASSLDWTVYNEQFF
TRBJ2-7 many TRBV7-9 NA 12 TGTGCCAGCAGCTCGTCCGACAGACCGAAGTACTTC CASSSSDRPKYF
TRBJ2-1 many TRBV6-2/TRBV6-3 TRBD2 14 TGTGCCAGCAGTTTAGCGGGACCCTACAATGAGCAGTTCTTC CASSLAGPYNEQFF
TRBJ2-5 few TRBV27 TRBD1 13 TGTGCCAGCAGTCGGACAGGGGAAGAGACCCAGTACTTC CASSRTGEETQYF
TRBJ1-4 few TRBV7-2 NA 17 TGTGTCAGCAGCTTCCCGGAGGCGGCCGCAACTAATGAAAAACTGTTTTTT CVSSFPEAAATNEKLFF
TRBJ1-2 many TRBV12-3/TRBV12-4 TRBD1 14 TGTGCCAGCAGTTCCGCGGGACAGTCATATGGCTACACCTTC CASSSAGQSYGYTF
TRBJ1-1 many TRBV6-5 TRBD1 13 TGTGCCAGCAGATACGACAGGGGCACTGAAGCTTTCTTT CASRYDRGTEAFF
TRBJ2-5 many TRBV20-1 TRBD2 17 TGCAGTGCTCCCCAACCCCCGACTAGCTTCGGTTTTGAGACCCAGTACTTC CSAPQPPTSFGFETQYF
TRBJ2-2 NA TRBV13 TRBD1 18 TGTGCCAGCAGCTTAGGGAGGATACGGGACAGGGGAGACGGGGAGCTGTTTTTT CASSLGRIRDRGDGELFF
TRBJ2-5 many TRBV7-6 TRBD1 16 TGTGCCAGCAGCTTGTCCGCCGGGGACAGGGTAGAGACCCAGTACTTC CASSLSAGDRVETQYF
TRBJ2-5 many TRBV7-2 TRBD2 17 TGTGCCAGCAGCTTCGATCGGACTAGCGGGAGTGTAGAGACCCAGTACTTC CASSFDRTSGSVETQYF
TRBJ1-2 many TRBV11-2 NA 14 TGTGCCAGCAGCTTAGTGGACAGCGTCTATGGCTACACCTTC CASSLVDSVYGYTF